These 4 T cell receptor beta chains originate from one sample sequenced in a study of cytomegalovirus exposure and HLA in healthy donors. 13 Jbeta primers and 60 Vbeta primers were used for the PCR. TCRdb's copy holds only in-frame clones and misses some; the assay was immunoSEQ multiplex PCR. Counted here are over 100,000 clones, roughly 83% occurring once; the ten biggest clones make up roughly 3%. What was sequenced was PBMCs. All receptors come from a woman aged 18-35 years in good health and CMV-seropositive.

The J gene is TRBJ1-2, the V gene TRBV27; no clear D. The CDR3 runs to 13 residues. Germline V lookup: CDR1 MNHEY, CDR2 SMNVEV (reference sequence). The germline V and J ends were trimmed by 8 bases and 4 bases, with 14 bases remaining between them. CDR3 region: CASRLGFGYGYTF. In DNA form, the CDR3 reads TGTGCCAGCCGACTTGGATTTGGCTATGGCTACACCTTC.

The chain carries TRBV6-1 and TRBJ1-4; a possible D gene is TRBD1 (6 bases). In germline, CDR1 is MNHNS, CDR2 SASEGT. The CDR3 length is 14 residues. The V and J ends lost 3 bases and 7 bases respectively, with 12 bases between them. The CDR3 coding sequence is TGTGCCAGCAGTGAGATAGGGGGAGTTGAAAAACTGTTTTTT. Protein sequence: CASSEIGGVEKLFF.

J is TRBJ1-1 and V is TRBV4-1; D uncertain. This CDR3 is 15 amino acids long. Germline loops: CDR1 MGHRA, CDR2 YSYEKL. Trimming cost V 2 bases and J 1 base, with 11 bases left between them. Here the CDR3 DNA reads TGCGCCAGCAGCCAAACTAGGGAGAGGAACACTGAAGCTTTCTTT. This gives the protein CASSQTRERNTEAFF.

This chain joins TRBV28 and TRBJ2-7, with D perhaps matching TRBD2 (5 bases). Germline CDR1 MDHEN, CDR2 SYDVKM. The CDR3 is 17 residues long. Trimming took off 6 bases at V and 4 bases at J, with 25 bases between the two ends. The CDR3 loop is CASSRTLVLAATYEQYF. The CDR3 bases are TGTGCCAGCAGCCGTACACTTGTCCTAGCAGCTACTTACGAGCAGTACTTC.